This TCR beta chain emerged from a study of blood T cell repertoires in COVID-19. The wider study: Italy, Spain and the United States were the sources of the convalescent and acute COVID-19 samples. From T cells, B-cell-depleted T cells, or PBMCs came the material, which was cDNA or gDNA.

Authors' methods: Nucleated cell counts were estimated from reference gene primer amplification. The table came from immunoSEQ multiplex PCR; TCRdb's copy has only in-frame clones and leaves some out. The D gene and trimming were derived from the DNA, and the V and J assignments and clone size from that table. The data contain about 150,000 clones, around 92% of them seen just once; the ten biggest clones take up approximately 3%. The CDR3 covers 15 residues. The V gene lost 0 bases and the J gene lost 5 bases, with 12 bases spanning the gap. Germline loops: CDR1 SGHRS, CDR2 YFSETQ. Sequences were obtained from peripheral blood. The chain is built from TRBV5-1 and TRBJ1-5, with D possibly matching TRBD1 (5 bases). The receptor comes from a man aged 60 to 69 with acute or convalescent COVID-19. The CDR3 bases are TGCGCCAGCAGCTTGGACGGACACGCAGATCAGCCCCAGCATTTT. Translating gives CASSLDGHADQPQHF. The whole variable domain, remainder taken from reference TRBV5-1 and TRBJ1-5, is KAGVTQTPRYLIKTRGQQVTLSCSPISGHRSVSWYQQTPGQGLQFLFEYFSETQRNKGNFPGRFSGRQFSNSRSEMNVSTLELGDSALYLCASSLDGHADQPQHFGDGTRLSIL.